One and the same sample provided the 29 T cell receptor beta chains below, sequenced in a study of blood T cell repertoires in COVID-19 (TCRdb year 2020). Library preparation used the immunoSEQ multiplex PCR assay. Imported from immuneACCESS, the table was reduced by TCRdb to in-frame sequences with V and J called. These copies leave out some clones; in studies compared against another copy, an unresolved V gene accounts for under half, and the cause of the remainder is not known. For this sample there are nearly 300,000 clones; 88% appear just once. Just under 7% of the sample is held by the ten biggest clonotypes. The sequenced material came from peripheral blood. The receptors stem from a woman aged 25 to 45 who had recovered from COVID-19.

The J gene is TRBJ2-7, the V gene TRBV15, with a weak D call TRBD2 (6 bases). From germline, CDR1 is LNHNV and CDR2 YYDKDF (reference sequence). Trimming cost V 3 bases and J 2 bases, with 8 bases left between them. This CDR3 region has 13 residues. CDR3 region: CATSRGGPYEQYF. The CDR3 nucleotides are TGTGCCACCAGCAGGGGGGGACCCTACGAGCAGTACTTC.

The chain links TRBV6-4 to TRBJ2-7; a possible D gene is TRBD2 (6 bases). The length of the CDR3 is 15 residues. Per the germline V gene, CDR1 is MRHNA and CDR2 is SNTAGT. Trimming cost V 5 bases and J 3 bases, with 17 bases left between them. The CDR3 nucleotides are TGTGCCAGCAGTCCGACGGGGGTTACCTTCTACGAGCAGTACTTC. Amino acid sequence: CASSPTGVTFYEQYF.

The chain is built from TRBV7-9 and TRBJ1-1; a weak D match, TRBD1 (6 bases). The CDR3 length is 13 residues. CDR1 is SEHNR and CDR2 is FQNEAQ in the germline V gene (reference sequence). V was cut by 3 bases and J by 8 bases, with 13 bases left in between. The CDR3 bases are TGTGCCAGCAGCTTCACCGGGACAAACGAAGCTTTCTTT. This encodes CASSFTGTNEAFF.

V gene TRBV5-1 combines with J gene TRBJ2-1; D remains ambiguous. Per germline, CDR1 SGHRS and CDR2 YFSETQ. V was pared by 4 bases and J by 9 bases, with 14 bases between. This CDR3 comprises 13 residues. For the CDR3, the DNA is TGCGCCAGCAGCATGGGCAATCCCGGTGAGCAGTTCTTC. Translated: CASSMGNPGEQFF.

The chain employs TRBV5-1 and TRBJ2-6, with D perhaps matching TRBD1 (5 bases). This CDR3 region has 17 residues. V lost 0 bases and J lost 0, with 10 bases in between. The germline CDR1 and CDR2 sequences are SGHRS and YFSETQ. The CDR3 coding sequence is TGCGCCAGCAGCTTGGGGATGGACACCTCTGGGGCCAACGTCCTGACTTTC. This gives the protein CASSLGMDTSGANVLTF.

This clone has at least ten counts. The chain has TRBV19 and TRBJ1-1, with 7 bases matching TRBD1. V lost 0 bases, J lost 1 base, and 5 bases stayed unmatched. Germline-derived CDR1 and CDR2 are LNHDA and SQIVND (reference sequence). The CDR3 has 16 amino acids. Here the CDR3 reads CASSIETGLGNTEAFF. In DNA form, the CDR3 reads TGTGCCAGTAGTATAGAGACAGGGTTAGGGAACACTGAAGCTTTCTTT. The full variable domain, with the rest looked up from reference TRBV19 and TRBJ1-1, is DGGITQSPKYLFRKEGQNVTLSCEQNLNHDAMYWYRQDPGQGLRLIYYSQIVNDFQKGDIAEGYSVSREKKESFPLTVTSAQKNPTAFYLCASSIETGLGNTEAFFGQGTRLTVV.

The V call is TRBV6-2 or TRBV6-3, the J call TRBJ2-7; D is unclear. V lost 2 bases to trimming and J lost 6 bases, with 11 bases between them. Germline V lookup: CDR1 MNHEY, CDR2 SVGEGT. This CDR3 has 13 residues. CDR3 nucleotide sequence: TGTGCCAGCAGTTACGAGTCCTTAAGCGAGCAGTACTTC. Protein product: CASSYESLSEQYF.

This rearrangement joins TRBV20-1 to TRBJ1-3; no clear D gene. V lost 3 bases, J lost 0 bases, and 6 bases lay in between. Germline-derived CDR1 and CDR2 are DFQATT and SNEGSKA (reference sequence). The CDR3 extends over 13 amino acids. DNA of the CDR3: TGCAGTGCTAGTCAGGACTCTGGAAACACCATATATTTT. It is translated as CSASQDSGNTIYF.

This sequence joins TRBV19 and TRBJ2-5, with 15 bases identical to TRBD2. Trimming took 4 bases from V and 1 from J; bases not matched to a gene: 4. Germline V lookup: CDR1 LNHDA, CDR2 SQIVND (reference sequence). CDR3 size: 17 residues. DNA of the CDR3: TGTGCCAGTAGTACCGGGACTAGCGGGGGGCCCCAAGAGACCCAGTACTTC. This sequence encodes CASSTGTSGGPQETQYF.

This chain links TRBV5-1 with TRBJ2-1; 9 bases fit TRBD1. From germline, CDR1 is SGHRS and CDR2 YFSETQ. This CDR3 contains 15 residues. The trim removed 4 bases at V and 2 bases at J, leaving 4 bases unmatched. The CDR3 sequence is CASSTGQGPYNEQFF. In nucleotides, the CDR3 is TGCGCCAGCAGCACCGGACAGGGGCCCTACAATGAGCAGTTCTTC.

This clone occurred once. The V and J genes are TRBV2 and TRBJ2-7; weak D call: TRBD1 (6 bases). Germline V gene lookup returns CDR1 SNHLY and CDR2 FYNNEI. Between the trimmed V and J ends, which lost 5 bases and 6 bases, there was a span of 17 bases. This CDR3 region has 14 residues. The CDR3 loop is CASSTGSVSGEQYF. Written as DNA, the CDR3 is TGTGCCAGCAGTACAGGGTCAGTCTCCGGCGAGCAGTACTTC.

The gene calls are TRBV4-2 and TRBJ1-2; 8 nucleotides align to TRBD1. The CDR3 runs to 15 residues. Per germline, CDR1 LGHNA and CDR2 YNFKEQ. The junction had 7 bases not matched to a gene; V was cut back by 4 bases and J by 3 bases. Here the CDR3 DNA reads TGTGCCAGCAGCCCAGGGACAGGTCATGACTATGGCTACACCTTC. It is translated as CASSPGTGHDYGYTF.

V usage is TRBV6-1 and J usage is TRBJ1-2; 8 bases map to TRBD1. Trimming cost V 2 bases and J 6 bases; bases outside gene matches: 11. CDR1 and CDR2 from the germline V gene are MNHNS and SASEGT. CDR3 size: 16 residues. CDR3 sequence: CASSETRRTGINGYTF. In DNA, the CDR3 is TGTGCCAGCAGTGAAACCCGACGGACAGGGATAAATGGCTACACCTTC.

Details on this clone: Compared with germline, one end of the junction differs, possibly owing to a read error. The gene calls are TRBV7-3 and TRBJ1-1; D might be TRBD1 (5 bases). Per the germline V gene, CDR1 is SGHTA and CDR2 is FQGTGA. The CDR3 loop spans 13 amino acids. CDR3: CASGLTENTEAFF. The CDR3 nucleotides are TGTGCCAGCGGCTTGACAGAGAACACTGAAGCTTTCTTT.

This clone was seen only once. The chain recombines TRBV7-2 with TRBJ2-3, with 7 bases identical to TRBD1. CDR1 is SGHTA and CDR2 is FQGNSA in the germline V gene. CDR3 size: 13 residues. V shed 5 bases and J 12 bases; nucleotides not matched to a gene: 11. In DNA, the CDR3 is TGTGCCAGCAGCACACCCCCGACAGGGACACAGTATTTT. Its protein product is CASSTPPTGTQYF. Drawing the rest from reference TRBV7-2 and TRBJ2-3, the complete variable domain is GAGVSQSPSNKVTEKGKDVELRCDPISGHTALYWYRQSLGQGLEFLIYFQGNSAPDKSGLPSDRFSAERTGGSVSTLTIQRTQQEDSAVYLCASSTPPTGTQYFGPGTRLTVL.

The count of this clone is one. The DNA of the CDR3 is TGTGCCAGCAGCTTAAGCGGGACCCACTCTGGGGCCAACGTCCTGACTTTC. This gives the protein CASSLSGTHSGANVLTF. The J gene is TRBJ2-6, the V gene TRBV7-3, with D perhaps matching TRBD2 (6 bases). The germline V and J ends were trimmed by 1 base and 0 bases, with 10 bases remaining between them. Germline-derived CDR1 and CDR2 are SGHTA and FQGTGA. The CDR3 covers 17 residues.

This clone was observed a few times. The same CDR3 also results from other DNA sequences found in this sample. The V call is TRBV27, the J call TRBJ1-1; maybe TRBD1 (6 bases). This CDR3 comprises 14 residues. Between the trimmed V and J ends, which lost 3 bases and 3 bases, there was a span of 11 bases. Germline CDR1 is MNHEY and CDR2 is SMNVEV (reference sequence). CDR3 bases: TGTGCCAGCAGTTTGGGCAGGGGCGACACTGAAGCTTTCTTT. Protein product: CASSLGRGDTEAFF.

The DNA for the CDR3 is TGTGCCAGCAGCTACTTGCGGGGGAGCGGGGGAAGGCGGGCCCAGTACTTC. Encoded protein: CASSYLRGSGGRRAQYF. The chain has TRBV7-2 and TRBJ2-5; 8 bases fit TRBD2. The CDR3 extends over 17 amino acids. The V and J ends lost 4 bases and 9 bases, in that order; junction bases with no gene match: 19. The germline V gene encodes CDR1 SGHTA and CDR2 FQGNSA.

The chain links TRBV10-3 to TRBJ2-1, with TRBD1 identical over 7 bases. Germline V gene lookup returns CDR1 ENHRY and CDR2 SYGVKD. The length of the CDR3 is 12 residues. V lost 4 bases and J lost 9; bases outside the gene matches: 3. The CDR3 protein is CAISVGGPEQFF. The CDR3 bases are TGTGCCATCAGTGTAGGGGGCCCTGAGCAGTTCTTC.

The chain joins TRBV6-1 to TRBJ1-2; no definite D call. The CDR3 totals 15 residues. Trimming removed 3 bases at V and 5 bases at J, with 16 bases between. Germline CDR1 reads MNHNS; CDR2 reads SASEGT. CDR3 sequence (DNA): TGTGCCAGCAGTGAGCCGGTATCACCCTTATATGGCTACACCTTC. It yields the protein CASSEPVSPLYGYTF.

This chain joins TRBV5-1 and TRBJ2-5; the D gene is possibly TRBD1 (5 bases). This CDR3 is 14 amino acids long. The germline V gene encodes CDR1 SGHRS and CDR2 YFSETQ. The ends were cut back, 4 bases at V and 2 bases at J, with 12 bases in the middle. CDR3 DNA: TGCGCCAGCAGCCAGGGTATGGGTCAAGAGACCCAGTACTTC. Protein product: CASSQGMGQETQYF.

V is TRBV27 and J is TRBJ2-7, with 7 bases lining up with TRBD1. The CDR3 totals 18 residues. Germline lookup yields CDR1 MNHEY and CDR2 SMNVEV (reference sequence). Germline trimming cut 5 bases from V and 2 bases from J; bases unmatched to any gene: 18. The CDR3 loop is CASSLYGGRDSHTYEQYF. The CDR3 DNA reads as TGTGCCAGCAGTCTTTATGGGGGCCGGGACAGCCACACCTACGAGCAGTACTTC.

This chain uses TRBV12-3 or TRBV12-4 with TRBJ1-6; the D gene is possibly TRBD1 (5 bases). The V end lost 6 bases, the J end lost 14 bases, and 14 bases lay between the germline ends. The CDR3 totals 12 residues. The chain's CDR3 is CASSRDSYTLHF. The DNA of the CDR3 is TGTGCCAGCAGCCGCGACAGCTACACCCTCCACTTT.

The chain employs TRBV6-2 or TRBV6-3 and TRBJ2-7; the match to TRBD2 covers 12 bases. The CDR3 totals 14 residues. V lost 6 bases and J lost 3; bases outside the gene matches: 3. Looked up from germline, CDR1 is MNHEY and CDR2 is SVGEGT. CDR3 DNA: TGTGCCAGCAGCTTACTAGCGGGGGGCTACGAGCAGTACTTC. This encodes CASSLLAGGYEQYF.

The table lists this clone with a few counts. The chain employs TRBV28 and TRBJ1-5; 8 bases map to TRBD1. CDR3 length: 14 residues. The V segment lost 8 bases and the J segment 2 bases; nucleotides outside the gene matches: 5. Looked up from germline, CDR1 is MDHEN and CDR2 is SYDVKM. CDR3 sequence: CASAPGGGNQPQHF. CDR3 sequence (DNA): TGTGCCAGCGCTCCAGGGGGCGGCAATCAGCCCCAGCATTTT.

The chain couples TRBV30 to TRBJ1-1; a weak D match, TRBD1 (6 bases). Per the germline V gene, CDR1 is GTSNPN and CDR2 is SVGIG (reference sequence). The germline V and J ends were trimmed by 0 bases and 1 base, with 12 bases remaining between them. The CDR3 is 15 residues long. The CDR3 DNA sequence: TGTGCCTGGAGTGTAAGGGGGACCTCGAACACTGAAGCTTTCTTT. Amino acid sequence: CAWSVRGTSNTEAFF.

The rearrangement links TRBV7-9 to TRBJ2-7; 7 nucleotides line up with TRBD1. The J segment lost 4 bases and the V segment lost 5 bases, leaving 5 bases of the junction unmatched. This CDR3 contains 13 residues. The germline CDR1 and CDR2 sequences are SEHNR and FQNEAQ (reference sequence). The CDR3 DNA reads as TGTGCCAGCAGCCCTAGGACAGGATACGAGCAGTACTTC. Protein: CASSPRTGYEQYF.

J is TRBJ2-2 and V is TRBV4-1; D is unclear. V lost 0 bases, J lost 3 bases, and 11 bases lay in between. The CDR3 spans 16 residues. The germline CDR1 and CDR2 sequences are MGHRA and YSYEKL. CDR3 in amino acids: CASSQDQGGYTGELFF. The CDR3 coding sequence is TGCGCCAGCAGCCAAGATCAAGGCGGCTACACCGGGGAGCTGTTTTTT.

V gene TRBV7-2 combines with J gene TRBJ2-7; the D gene is possibly TRBD2 (5 bases). CDR3 size: 14 residues. The V gene lost 5 bases and the J gene lost 3 bases, with 14 bases spanning the gap. Germline values: CDR1 SGHTA, CDR2 FQGNSA. CDR3 protein: CASSPLGVFYEQYF. CDR3 DNA: TGTGCCAGCAGCCCCCTGGGAGTCTTCTACGAGCAGTACTTC.